The 8 T cell receptor beta chains below come from one sample, sequenced in a study of low-dose radiotherapy and immunotherapy resistance in tumors. Priming of first-strand cDNA relied on TRAV- and TRBV-specific primers (covering alpha and beta chains). It was with a constant-region primer and a V-primer adapter that TCRs were amplified over approximately 20 PCR cycles. Via MiXCR, TCRdb re-called the reads, giving one row per CDR3 protein. The sample shows some 85,000 distinct CDR3 sequences, approximately 19% of them seen only once. Time point given: before trial treatment. This specimen consisted of PBMCs, obtained before treatment. Every receptor here comes from a male donor with prostate cancer.

Points on this clonotype: A much larger clone differs by one base, so this may be a read error. The J gene is TRBJ2-7, the V gene TRBV10-3, with D possibly being TRBD1 (5 bases). The germline V and J ends were trimmed by 10 bases and 1 base, with 11 bases remaining between them. The germline V gene encodes CDR1 ENHRY and CDR2 SYGVKD. This CDR3 has 12 amino acids. As DNA, the CDR3 is TGTGCCACCCGCAAGGGGTCCTACGAGCAGTACTTC. It encodes CATRKGSYEQYF.

This clonotype was recorded many times. The chain couples TRBV12-3 or TRBV12-4 to TRBJ1-2; TRBD1 might be the D (6 bases). Trimming took off 5 bases at V and 8 bases at J, with 18 bases between the two ends. The CDR3 has 14 residues. DNA of the CDR3: TGTGCCAGCAGTGGGAGGCACAGGGATTTCGGCTACACCTTC. Protein sequence: CASSGRHRDFGYTF.

In its sample, this clonotype was seen many times. The chain carries TRBV10-3 and TRBJ1-1; 9 bases agree with TRBD1. Germline V lookup: CDR1 ENHRY, CDR2 SYGVKD. The CDR3 has 12 residues. The V segment lost 6 bases and the J segment 5 bases; nucleotides outside the gene matches: 1. The CDR3 loop is CAIRGQGTEAFF. CDR3 sequence (DNA): TGTGCCATCAGAGGACAGGGGACTGAAGCTTTCTTT.

The V call is TRBV24-1, the J call TRBJ2-3; a possible D gene is TRBD1 (6 bases). The CDR3 has 14 residues. CDR1 and CDR2 from the germline V gene are KGHDR and SFDVKD. The ends were cut back, 7 bases at V and 2 bases at J, with 12 bases in the middle. CDR3 nucleotide sequence: TGTGCCACCAGCGGACAGTCTGTCACAGATACGCAGTATTTT. This translates into CATSGQSVTDTQYF.

This clonotype was counted ten times or more. The genes are TRBV6-4 and TRBJ2-6; D is perhaps TRBD1 or TRBD2 (5 bases each). Trimming took 4 bases from V and 2 from J, leaving 12 bases between them. The CDR3 extends over 16 amino acids. Germline CDR1 reads MRHNA; CDR2 reads SNTAGT. The CDR3 sequence is CASSAIGGAGANVLTF. The CDR3 bases are TGTGCCAGCAGTGCCATTGGGGGTGCTGGGGCCAACGTCCTGACTTTC.

Comments on this clonotype: A far more abundant clone sits one base away, making this likely a read error. This rearrangement joins TRBV7-2 to TRBJ2-1; TRBD1 might be the D (5 bases). This CDR3 has 14 amino acids. Germline V gives CDR1 SGHTA, CDR2 FQGNSA. Trimming stripped 4 bases from V and 10 bases from J, with 17 bases between. The CDR3 loop reads CASSYDSRTYEQFF. The DNA of the CDR3 is TGTGCCAGCAGCTATGACAGCCGTACCTACGAGCAGTTCTTC. The whole variable domain, remainder taken from reference TRBV7-2 and TRBJ2-1, is GAGVSQSPSNKVTEKGKDVELRCDPISGHTALYWYRQSLGQGLEFLIYFQGNSAPDKSGLPSDRFSAERTGGSVSTLTIQRTQQEDSAVYLCASSYDSRTYEQFFGPGTRLTVL.

This clonotype was counted only a few times. The J gene is TRBJ2-5, the V gene TRBV2; D is unclear. From germline, CDR1 is SNHLY and CDR2 FYNNEI. The CDR3 totals 14 residues. V was pared by 3 bases and J by 7 bases, with 15 bases between. The CDR3 reads CASSDFRLSGTQYF. The CDR3 DNA reads TGTGCCAGCAGTGATTTTCGGCTTTCGGGGACCCAGTACTTC.

This clonotype was seen ten or more times. The V and J genes are TRBV29-1 and TRBJ2-3; D gene uncertain. V dropped 4 bases and J dropped 5 bases, with 7 bases sitting between them. Germline CDR1 and CDR2: SQVTM and ANQGSEA. CDR3 length: 11 amino acids. CDR3 in DNA: TGCAGCGTTGTTATGGGAGATACGCAGTATTTT. This gives the protein CSVVMGDTQYF.